The rows below give T cell receptor beta chains drawn from one sample of a study of a mutant IDH1 vaccine in newly diagnosed glioma. Generated by immunoSEQ multiplex PCR, the TCRdb table keeps only in-frame clones and is missing some. Of about 30,000 clones in the sample, roughly four fifths are singletons; the top ten hold around 20%. This specimen was PBMCs, taken from a glioma patient treated with radiotherapy, temozolomide or both. All receptors derive from a man aged 25 to 40 with glioma. The CDR3 runs from the conserved cysteine through the conserved F or W. D genes are given only for firm matches. A row's size may be missing; if present it is once, few, many or a size class.

clone size	D gene	J gene	V gene	CDR3 protein	CDR3 DNA
few	-	TRBJ1-6	TRBV9	CASSASGIYSPLHF	TGTGCCAGCAGCGCTTCGGGCATTTATTCACCCCTCCACTTT
-	-	TRBJ1-1	TRBV6-1	CASKGTGNTEAFF	TGTGCCAGCAAGGGGACGGGGAACACTGAAGCTTTCTTT
-	-	TRBJ1-5	TRBV18	CASSLQRHSNQPQHF	TGTGCCAGCTCGCTGCAGCGACATAGCAATCAGCCCCAGCATTTT
-	-	TRBJ1-1	TRBV5-1	CASSLTAGNTEAFF	TGCGCCAGCAGCTTAACGGCAGGTAACACTGAAGCTTTCTTT
-	-	TRBJ1-6	TRBV5-5	CASSHRTASNSPLHF	TGTGCCAGCAGCCACCGGACAGCAAGCAATTCACCCCTCCACTTT
once	TRBD1	TRBJ2-7	TRBV6-6	CASSSPGQGSSYEQYF	TGTGCCAGCAGTTCACCGGGACAGGGTAGCTCCTACGAGCAGTACTTC
-	-	TRBJ2-7	TRBV5-6	CASSPGTIHEQYF	TGTGCCAGCAGTCCCGGGACCATCCACGAGCAGTACTTC
-	-	TRBJ1-5	TRBV30	CAWSAGPAQPQHF	TGTGCCTGGAGCGCCGGTCCCGCACAGCCCCAGCATTTT
-	-	TRBJ2-7	TRBV5-4	CASSIGRNSYEQYF	TGTGCCAGCAGCATTGGCAGGAACTCCTACGAGCAGTACTTC
-	-	TRBJ2-3	TRBV30	CAWSAMSRATDTQYF	TGTGCCTGGAGCGCCATGAGTAGGGCGACAGATACGCAGTATTTT
-	-	TRBJ1-5	TRBV5-3	CARSLVGRGSKKHSNQPQHF	TGTGCCAGAAGCTTGGTGGGTCGGGGCAGTAAAAAACATAGCAATCAGCCCCAGCATTTT
-	-	TRBJ2-7	TRBV7-2	CASSKDYEQYF	TGTGCCAGCAGCAAAGACTACGAGCAGTACTTC
-	-	TRBJ2-2	TRBV28	CASRDGGRANTGELFF	TGTGCCAGCAGGGATGGGGGGAGAGCGAACACCGGGGAGCTGTTTTTT
-	-	TRBJ2-7	TRBV5-1	CASSLTRVDEQYF	TGCGCCAGCAGTTTGACAAGGGTCGACGAGCAGTACTTC
once	-	TRBJ1-5	TRBV27	CASSARSFPESNQPQHF	TGTGCCAGCAGTGCCCGATCATTTCCTGAGAGCAATCAGCCCCAGCATTTT
few	TRBD1	TRBJ1-4	TRBV5-1	CASRTGADEKLFF	TGCGCCAGCAGGACAGGGGCTGATGAAAAACTGTTTTTT
-	-	TRBJ1-4	TRBV25-1	CASSDRINEKLFF	TGTGCCAGCAGTGACAGGATAAATGAAAAACTGTTTTTT
-	TRBD2	TRBJ2-1	TRBV7-2	CASSLPAGDEQFF	TGTGCCAGCAGCCTCCCGGCGGGGGATGAGCAGTTCTTC
-	-	TRBJ2-1	TRBV19	CASTGMWDNEQFF	TGTGCCAGCACAGGGATGTGGGACAATGAGCAGTTCTTC